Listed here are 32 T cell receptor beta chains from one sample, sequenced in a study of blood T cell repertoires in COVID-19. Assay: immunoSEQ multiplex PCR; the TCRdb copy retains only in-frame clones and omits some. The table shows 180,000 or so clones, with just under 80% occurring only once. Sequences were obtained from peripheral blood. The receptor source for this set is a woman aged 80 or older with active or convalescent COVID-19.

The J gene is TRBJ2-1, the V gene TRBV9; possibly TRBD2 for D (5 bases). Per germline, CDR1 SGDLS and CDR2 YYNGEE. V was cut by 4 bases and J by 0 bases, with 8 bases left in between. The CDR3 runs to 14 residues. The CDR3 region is CASSRGNSYNEQFF. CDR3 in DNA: TGTGCCAGCAGCCGGGGAAACTCCTACAATGAGCAGTTCTTC.

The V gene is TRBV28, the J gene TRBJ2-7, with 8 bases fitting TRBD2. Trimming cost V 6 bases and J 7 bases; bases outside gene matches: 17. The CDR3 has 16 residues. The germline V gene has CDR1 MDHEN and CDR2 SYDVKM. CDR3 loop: CASRAPRWRGEREQYF. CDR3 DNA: TGTGCCAGCAGAGCCCCTCGATGGCGGGGGGAGAGAGAGCAGTACTTC.

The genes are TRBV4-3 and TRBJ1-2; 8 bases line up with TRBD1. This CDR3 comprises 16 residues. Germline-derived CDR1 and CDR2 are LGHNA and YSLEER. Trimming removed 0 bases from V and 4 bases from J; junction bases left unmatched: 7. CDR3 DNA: TGCGCCAGCAGCCAAGATGGCAGGGGGCGTGTCTATGGCTACACCTTC. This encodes CASSQDGRGRVYGYTF.

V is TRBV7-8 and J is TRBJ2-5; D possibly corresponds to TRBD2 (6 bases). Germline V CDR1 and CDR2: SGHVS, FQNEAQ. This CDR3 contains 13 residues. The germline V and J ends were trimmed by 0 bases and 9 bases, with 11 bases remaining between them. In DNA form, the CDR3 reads TGTGCCAGCAGCTTAGCGGGGGGAGGAGCCCAGTACTTC. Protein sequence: CASSLAGGGAQYF.

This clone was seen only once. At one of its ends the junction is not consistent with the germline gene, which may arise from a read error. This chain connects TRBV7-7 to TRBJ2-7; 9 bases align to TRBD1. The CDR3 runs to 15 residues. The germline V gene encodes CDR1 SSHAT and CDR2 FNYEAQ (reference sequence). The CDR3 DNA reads TGTGCTAGCAGCCTCACAGGGGGCGGATTAGGCGAGCAGTACTTC. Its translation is CASSLTGGGLGEQYF.

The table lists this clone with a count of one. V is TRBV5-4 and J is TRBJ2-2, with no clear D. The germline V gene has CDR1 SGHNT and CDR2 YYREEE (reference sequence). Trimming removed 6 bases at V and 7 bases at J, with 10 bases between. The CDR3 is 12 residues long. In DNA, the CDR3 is TGTGCCAGCACCCATGTGAGCGGGGAGCTGTTTTTT. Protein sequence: CASTHVSGELFF.

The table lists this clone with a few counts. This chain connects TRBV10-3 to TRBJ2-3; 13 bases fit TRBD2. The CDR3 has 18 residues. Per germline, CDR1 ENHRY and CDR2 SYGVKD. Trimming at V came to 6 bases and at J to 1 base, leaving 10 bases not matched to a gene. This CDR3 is CAIRTLAGGPGGTDTQYF. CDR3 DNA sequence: TGTGCCATCAGAACACTAGCGGGGGGGCCTGGGGGCACAGATACGCAGTATTTT.

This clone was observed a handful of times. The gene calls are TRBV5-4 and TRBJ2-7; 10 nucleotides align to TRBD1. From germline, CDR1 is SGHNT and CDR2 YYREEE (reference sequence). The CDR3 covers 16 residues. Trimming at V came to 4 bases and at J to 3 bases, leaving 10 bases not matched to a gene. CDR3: CASSSVTGTGDYEQYF. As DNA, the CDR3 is TGTGCCAGCAGCAGCGTTACCGGGACAGGGGACTACGAGCAGTACTTC.

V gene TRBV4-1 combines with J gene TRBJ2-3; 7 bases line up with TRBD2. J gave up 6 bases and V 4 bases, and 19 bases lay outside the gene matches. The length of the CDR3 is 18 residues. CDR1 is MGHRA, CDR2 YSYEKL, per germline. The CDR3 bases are TGCGCCAGCAGCCTTACTCCGGGAGGCGCGGGGCCCGGGGATACGCAGTATTTT. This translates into CASSLTPGGAGPGDTQYF.

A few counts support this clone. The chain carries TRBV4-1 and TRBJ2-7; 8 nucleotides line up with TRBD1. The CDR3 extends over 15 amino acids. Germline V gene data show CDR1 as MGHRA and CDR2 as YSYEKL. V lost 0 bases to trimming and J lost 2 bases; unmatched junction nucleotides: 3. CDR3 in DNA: TGCGCCAGCAGCCAAGATCAGGGGGCCCCCTACGAGCAGTACTTC. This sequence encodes CASSQDQGAPYEQYF.

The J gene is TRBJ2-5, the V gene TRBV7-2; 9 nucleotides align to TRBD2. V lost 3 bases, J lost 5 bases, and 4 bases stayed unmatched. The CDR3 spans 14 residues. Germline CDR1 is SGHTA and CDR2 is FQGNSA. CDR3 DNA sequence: TGTGCCAGCAGCTTTGCTAGCGGGGTGGAGACCCAGTACTTC. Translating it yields CASSFASGVETQYF.

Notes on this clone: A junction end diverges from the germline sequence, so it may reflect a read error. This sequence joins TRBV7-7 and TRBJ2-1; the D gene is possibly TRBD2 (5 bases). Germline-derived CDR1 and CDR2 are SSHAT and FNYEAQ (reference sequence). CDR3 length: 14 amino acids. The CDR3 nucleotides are TGTGCTAGCAGCCCTATAACTACCGGGGATGAGCAGTTCTTC. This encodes CASSPITTGDEQFF.

Written as DNA, the CDR3 is TGTGCCAGCTTCCGCCCGGGTTCACCCCTCCACTTT. Protein: CASFRPGSPLHF. The chain employs TRBV12-3 or TRBV12-4 and TRBJ1-6; D remains unclear. This CDR3 spans 12 amino acids. V shed 8 bases and J shed 9 bases, with 11 bases lying between them.

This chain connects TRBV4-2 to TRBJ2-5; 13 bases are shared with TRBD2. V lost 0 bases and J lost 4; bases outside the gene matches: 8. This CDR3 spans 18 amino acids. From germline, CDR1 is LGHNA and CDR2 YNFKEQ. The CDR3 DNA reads TGTGCCAGCAGCCAAGAGAGTACTAGCGGGGGGGAGCGAGAGACCCAGTACTTC. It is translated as CASSQESTSGGERETQYF.

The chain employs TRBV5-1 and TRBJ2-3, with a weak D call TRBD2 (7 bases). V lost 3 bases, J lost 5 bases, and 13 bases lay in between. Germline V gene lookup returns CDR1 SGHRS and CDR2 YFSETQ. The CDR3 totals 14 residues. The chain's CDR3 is CASSSGGTLDTQYF. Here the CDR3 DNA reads TGCGCCAGCAGCTCGGGGGGCACTCTAGATACGCAGTATTTT.

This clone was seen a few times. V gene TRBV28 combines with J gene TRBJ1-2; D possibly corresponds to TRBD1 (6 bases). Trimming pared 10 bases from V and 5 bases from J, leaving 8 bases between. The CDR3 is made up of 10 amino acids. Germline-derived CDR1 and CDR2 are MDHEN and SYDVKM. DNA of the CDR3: TGTGCCAAAGGGGGATATGGCTACACCTTC. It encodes CAKGGYGYTF.

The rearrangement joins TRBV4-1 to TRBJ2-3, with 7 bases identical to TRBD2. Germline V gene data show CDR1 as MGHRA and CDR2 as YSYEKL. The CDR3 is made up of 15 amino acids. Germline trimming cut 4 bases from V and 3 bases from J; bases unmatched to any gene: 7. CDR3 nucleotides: TGCGCCAGCAGCCGAAGCGGGGCGGGAACAGATACGCAGTATTTT. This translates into CASSRSGAGTDTQYF.

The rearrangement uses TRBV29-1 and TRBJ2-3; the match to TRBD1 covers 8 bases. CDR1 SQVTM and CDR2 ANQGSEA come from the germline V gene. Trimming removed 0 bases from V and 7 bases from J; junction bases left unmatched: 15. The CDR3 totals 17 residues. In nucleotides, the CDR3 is TGCAGCGTTGAAGAACTTCTGATGGGAGACAGGGGTAATACGCAGTATTTT. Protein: CSVEELLMGDRGNTQYF.

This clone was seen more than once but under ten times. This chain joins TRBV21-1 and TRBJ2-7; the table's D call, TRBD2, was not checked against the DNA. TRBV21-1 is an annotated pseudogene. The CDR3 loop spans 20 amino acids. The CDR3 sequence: CASSKESGTSGGALSYEQYF. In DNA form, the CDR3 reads TGTGCCAGCAGCAAAGAATCCGGGACTAGCGGGGGGGCTTTGTCCTACGAGCAGTACTTC.

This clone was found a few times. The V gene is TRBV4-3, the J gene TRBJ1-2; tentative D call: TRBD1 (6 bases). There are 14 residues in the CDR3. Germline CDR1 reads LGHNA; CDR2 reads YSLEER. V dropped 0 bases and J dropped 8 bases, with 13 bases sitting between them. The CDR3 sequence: CASSQDMGARGYTF. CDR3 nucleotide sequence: TGCGCCAGCAGCCAAGATATGGGGGCGAGGGGCTACACCTTC.

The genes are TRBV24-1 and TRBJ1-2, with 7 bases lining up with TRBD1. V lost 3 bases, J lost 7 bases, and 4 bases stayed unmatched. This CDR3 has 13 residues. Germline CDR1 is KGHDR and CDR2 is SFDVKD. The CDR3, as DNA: TGTGCCACCAGTGATGACAGGGCCGGTGGCTACACCTTC. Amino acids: CATSDDRAGGYTF.

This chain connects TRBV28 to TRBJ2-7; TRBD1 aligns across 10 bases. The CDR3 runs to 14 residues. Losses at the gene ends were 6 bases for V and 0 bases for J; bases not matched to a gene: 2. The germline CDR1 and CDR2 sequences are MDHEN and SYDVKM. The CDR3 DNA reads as TGTGCCAGCAGACGGACAGGGGGCTCCTACGAGCAGTACTTC. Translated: CASRRTGGSYEQYF. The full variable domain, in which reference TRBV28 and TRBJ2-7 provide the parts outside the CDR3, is DVKVTQSSRYLVKRTGEKVFLECVQDMDHENMFWYRQDPGLGLRLIYFSYDVKMKEKGDIPEGYSVSREKKERFSLILESASTNQTSMYLCASRRTGGSYEQYFGPGTRLTVT.

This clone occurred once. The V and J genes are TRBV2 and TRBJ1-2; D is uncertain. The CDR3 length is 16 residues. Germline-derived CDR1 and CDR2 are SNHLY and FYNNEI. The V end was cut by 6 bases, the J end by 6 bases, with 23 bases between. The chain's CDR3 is CASRGDRWLWSDGYTF. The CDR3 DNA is TGTGCCAGCAGGGGAGATAGGTGGCTTTGGTCGGATGGCTACACCTTC.

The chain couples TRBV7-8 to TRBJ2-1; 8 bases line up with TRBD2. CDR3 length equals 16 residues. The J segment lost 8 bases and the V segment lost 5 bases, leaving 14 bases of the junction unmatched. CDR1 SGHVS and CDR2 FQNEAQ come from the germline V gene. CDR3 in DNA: TGTGCCAGCAGCCATCTTTCCGGGGGGGGCCTGGATGAGCAGTTCTTC. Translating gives CASSHLSGGGLDEQFF. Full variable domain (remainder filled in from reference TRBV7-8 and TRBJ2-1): GAGVSQSPRYKVAKRGQDVALRCDPISGHVSLFWYQQALGQGPEFLTYFQNEAQLDKSGLPSDRFFAERPEGSVSTLKIQRTQQEDSAVYLCASSHLSGGGLDEQFFGPGTRLTVL.

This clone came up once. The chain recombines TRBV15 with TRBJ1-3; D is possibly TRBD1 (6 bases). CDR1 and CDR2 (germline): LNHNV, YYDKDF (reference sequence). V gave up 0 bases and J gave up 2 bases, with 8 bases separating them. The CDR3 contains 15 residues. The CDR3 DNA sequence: TGTGCCACCAGCAGAGATTCAGGGGCTGGAAACACCATATATTTT. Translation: CATSRDSGAGNTIYF.

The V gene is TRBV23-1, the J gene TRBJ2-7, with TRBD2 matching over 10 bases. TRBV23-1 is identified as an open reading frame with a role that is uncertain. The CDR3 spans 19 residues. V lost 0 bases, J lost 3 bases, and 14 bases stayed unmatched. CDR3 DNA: TGCGCCAGCAGTCAATCAAGGGGAGCGGGGGGGGACATTGACTACGAGCAGTACTTC. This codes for CASSQSRGAGGDIDYEQYF.

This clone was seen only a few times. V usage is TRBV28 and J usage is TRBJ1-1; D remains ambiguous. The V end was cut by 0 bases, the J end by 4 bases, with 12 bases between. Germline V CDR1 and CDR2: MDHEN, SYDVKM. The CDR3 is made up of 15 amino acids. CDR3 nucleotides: TGTGCCAGCAGTTTATGGTTTCGGGGATCCACTGAAGCTTTCTTT. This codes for CASSLWFRGSTEAFF. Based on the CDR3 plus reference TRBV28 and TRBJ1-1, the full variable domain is DVKVTQSSRYLVKRTGEKVFLECVQDMDHENMFWYRQDPGLGLRLIYFSYDVKMKEKGDIPEGYSVSREKKERFSLILESASTNQTSMYLCASSLWFRGSTEAFFGQGTRLTVV.

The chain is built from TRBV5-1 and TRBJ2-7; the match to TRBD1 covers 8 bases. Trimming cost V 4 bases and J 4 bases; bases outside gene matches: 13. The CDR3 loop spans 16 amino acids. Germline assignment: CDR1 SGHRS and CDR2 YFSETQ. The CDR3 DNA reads TGCGCCAGCAGCCCGGGTACCGGGACAGGCTTTTACGAGCAGTACTTC. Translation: CASSPGTGTGFYEQYF.

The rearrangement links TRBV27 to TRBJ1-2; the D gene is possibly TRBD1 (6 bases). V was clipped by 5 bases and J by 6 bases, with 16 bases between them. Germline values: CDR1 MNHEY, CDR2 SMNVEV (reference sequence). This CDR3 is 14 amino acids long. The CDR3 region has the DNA TGTGCCAGCAGTAAACAGGGTCTCATCCATGGCTACACCTTC. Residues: CASSKQGLIHGYTF.

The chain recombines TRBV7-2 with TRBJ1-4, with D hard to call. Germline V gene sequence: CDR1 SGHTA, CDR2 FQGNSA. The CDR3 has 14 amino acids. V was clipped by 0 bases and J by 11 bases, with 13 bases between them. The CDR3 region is CASSLAEGPGKLFF. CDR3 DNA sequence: TGTGCCAGCAGCTTAGCGGAAGGCCCGGGGAAACTGTTTTTT.

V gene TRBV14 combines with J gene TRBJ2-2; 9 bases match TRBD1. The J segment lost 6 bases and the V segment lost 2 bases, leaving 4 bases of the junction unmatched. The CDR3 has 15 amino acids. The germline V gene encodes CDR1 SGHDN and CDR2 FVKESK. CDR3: CASSQLQGAPGELFF. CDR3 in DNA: TGTGCCAGCAGCCAACTACAGGGGGCTCCCGGGGAGCTGTTTTTT. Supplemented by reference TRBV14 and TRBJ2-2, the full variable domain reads EAGVTQFPSHSVIEKGQTVTLRCDPISGHDNLYWYRRVMGKEIKFLLHFVKESKQDESGMPNNRFLAERTGGTYSTLKVQPAELEDSGVYFCASSQLQGAPGELFFGEGSRLTVL.

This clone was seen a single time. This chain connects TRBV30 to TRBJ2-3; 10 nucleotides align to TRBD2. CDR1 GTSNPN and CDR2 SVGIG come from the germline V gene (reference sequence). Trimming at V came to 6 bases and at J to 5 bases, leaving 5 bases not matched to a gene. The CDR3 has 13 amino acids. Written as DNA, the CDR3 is TGTGCCTGTCAAGCGGGGGGGCTAGATACGCAGTATTTT. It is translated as CACQAGGLDTQYF. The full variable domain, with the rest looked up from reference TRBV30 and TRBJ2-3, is SQTIHQWPATLVQPVGSPLSLECTVEGTSNPNLYWYRQAAGRGLQLLFYSVGIGQISSEVPQNLSASRPQDRQFILSSKKLLLSDSGFYLCACQAGGLDTQYFGPGTRLTVL.